This is a list of T cell receptor beta chains from one sample in a study of cytomegalovirus exposure and HLA in healthy donors. Profiled with immunoSEQ multiplex PCR; TCRdb holds only in-frame clones, not every one. The profile shows around 150,000 clones, just under 80% of them singletons. Sequencing was performed on PBMCs. These receptors were taken from a man between 18 and 29 years old in good health and CMV-seropositive. Each CDR3 is given with its conserved first and last residue. D genes are given only for firm matches. The listing skips clone size in some rows; elsewhere it reads once, few, many or a size class.

d_call: .; clone_size: .; j_call: TRBJ2-1; v_call: TRBV30; cdr3_nt: TGTGCCTGGAATGGTAATCCAGCGGGCCTTGTCAATGAGCAGTTCTTC; cdr3_aa: CAWNGNPAGLVNEQFF
d_call: TRBD1; clone_size: .; j_call: TRBJ1-2; v_call: TRBV5-4; cdr3_nt: TGTGCCAGCAGCTTGGCCGGTGACAGGGCGGGTGGCTACACCTTC; cdr3_aa: CASSLAGDRAGGYTF
d_call: .; clone_size: .; j_call: TRBJ1-2; v_call: TRBV2; cdr3_nt: TGTGCCATGCTACAGGATCGCGGCTACACCTTC; cdr3_aa: CAMLQDRGYTF
d_call: .; clone_size: .; j_call: TRBJ2-1; v_call: TRBV4-2; cdr3_nt: TGTGCCAGCAGCCAAGATCATGCGGACAATGAGCAGTTCTTC; cdr3_aa: CASSQDHADNEQFF
d_call: TRBD1; clone_size: .; j_call: TRBJ1-1; v_call: TRBV6-5; cdr3_nt: TGTGCCAGCAGTTGGACAGGGAATATGAACACTGAAGCTTTCTTT; cdr3_aa: CASSWTGNMNTEAFF
d_call: .; clone_size: .; j_call: TRBJ1-5; v_call: TRBV6-5; cdr3_nt: TGTGCCAGCAGTTTCACAGGGATTGGACAGCCCCAGCATTTT; cdr3_aa: CASSFTGIGQPQHF
d_call: .; clone_size: .; j_call: TRBJ2-2; v_call: TRBV5-4; cdr3_nt: TGTGCCAGCAGCCGCGGGGACAGAAGAAACACCGGGGAGCTGTTTTTT; cdr3_aa: CASSRGDRRNTGELFF
d_call: TRBD1; clone_size: few; j_call: TRBJ1-1; v_call: TRBV6-5; cdr3_nt: TGTGCCAGCACTATAGAGACAGGGGTGAAAGCTTTCTTT; cdr3_aa: CASTIETGVKAFF
d_call: TRBD1; clone_size: .; j_call: TRBJ1-4; v_call: TRBV7-9; cdr3_nt: TGTGCCAGCAGCAAGGGACAGGGGAAGGGCTATAATGAAAAACTGTTTTTT; cdr3_aa: CASSKGQGKGYNEKLFF
d_call: .; clone_size: .; j_call: TRBJ1-4; v_call: TRBV28; cdr3_nt: TGTGCCAGCAGCTATCGCGGGCCAGCTAATGAAAAACTGTTTTTT; cdr3_aa: CASSYRGPANEKLFF
d_call: .; clone_size: .; j_call: TRBJ2-7; v_call: TRBV20-1; cdr3_nt: TGCAGTGCTAGAGGCAGTTACGAGCAGTACTTC; cdr3_aa: CSARGSYEQYF
d_call: TRBD2; clone_size: few; j_call: TRBJ2-3; v_call: TRBV7-8; cdr3_nt: TGTGCCAGCAGATCACAGCAGGGACTAGCGGCCGATACGCAGTATTTT; cdr3_aa: CASRSQQGLAADTQYF
d_call: .; clone_size: few; j_call: TRBJ1-5; v_call: TRBV5-1; cdr3_nt: TGCGCCAGCAGTCCGGACGGGATTAGCAATCAGCCCCAGCATTTT; cdr3_aa: CASSPDGISNQPQHF
d_call: .; clone_size: .; j_call: TRBJ1-2; v_call: TRBV12-5; cdr3_nt: TGTGCTAGTGGTTCTAGTTTCAGCTACACCTTC; cdr3_aa: CASGSSFSYTF
d_call: .; clone_size: .; j_call: TRBJ2-3; v_call: TRBV6-5; cdr3_nt: TGTGCCAGCTTCGGAGGGGGCGGGTCAGATACGCAGTATTTT; cdr3_aa: CASFGGGGSDTQYF
d_call: .; clone_size: .; j_call: TRBJ2-2; v_call: TRBV5-6; cdr3_nt: TGTGCCAGCAGCTTGGGCCGGGGACACCCGACCGGGGAGCTGTTTTTT; cdr3_aa: CASSLGRGHPTGELFF
d_call: .; clone_size: .; j_call: TRBJ2-7; v_call: TRBV5-1; cdr3_nt: TGCGCCAGCAGCTTGTCCCCGGGAACCACCTCCTACGAGCAGTACTTC; cdr3_aa: CASSLSPGTTSYEQYF
d_call: .; clone_size: .; j_call: TRBJ1-2; v_call: TRBV18; cdr3_nt: TGTGCCAGCTCTCCCAGTTCCCCCTATGGCTACACCTTC; cdr3_aa: CASSPSSPYGYTF
d_call: TRBD1; clone_size: .; j_call: TRBJ2-7; v_call: TRBV28; cdr3_nt: TGTGCCAGCAACGTACAGGGGGTAGCCCGCTACGAGCAGTACTTC; cdr3_aa: CASNVQGVARYEQYF
d_call: TRBD1; clone_size: few; j_call: TRBJ2-7; v_call: TRBV9; cdr3_nt: TGTGCCAGCAGCGTAGGGGGGACAGGGGAAATAAACGAGCAGTACTTC; cdr3_aa: CASSVGGTGEINEQYF
d_call: .; clone_size: few; j_call: TRBJ2-6; v_call: TRBV7-8; cdr3_nt: TGTGCCAGCAGCTTAGCGCCCAGGGCTGCAGGGGCCAACGTCCTGACTTTC; cdr3_aa: CASSLAPRAAGANVLTF
d_call: .; clone_size: .; j_call: TRBJ1-1; v_call: TRBV28; cdr3_nt: TGTGCCAGCAGCAACGTCCGGAGCACTGAAGCTTTCTTT; cdr3_aa: CASSNVRSTEAFF
d_call: .; clone_size: .; j_call: TRBJ2-7; v_call: TRBV5-1; cdr3_nt: TGCGCCAGCAGCGGAGACAGCTTCTACGAGCAGTACTTC; cdr3_aa: CASSGDSFYEQYF
d_call: .; clone_size: .; j_call: TRBJ2-7; v_call: TRBV25-1; cdr3_nt: TGTGCCAGCAGTGGTAGGGGGAGAGTGGACGAGCAGTACTTC; cdr3_aa: CASSGRGRVDEQYF
d_call: .; clone_size: .; j_call: TRBJ2-5; v_call: TRBV7-7; cdr3_nt: TGTGCCAGCAACAACCAGATTTTGCAGGGCGAGACCCAGTACTTC; cdr3_aa: CASNNQILQGETQYF
d_call: TRBD1; clone_size: .; j_call: TRBJ1-2; v_call: TRBV11-2; cdr3_nt: TGTGCCAGCAGCCCCCTACAGGGGCCTAGAGCTAACTATGGCTACACCTTC; cdr3_aa: CASSPLQGPRANYGYTF
d_call: .; clone_size: .; j_call: TRBJ1-5; v_call: TRBV4-1; cdr3_nt: TGCGCCAGCAGCCAAGGTCCGGGTCGACAGTCAAATCAGCCCCAGCATTTT; cdr3_aa: CASSQGPGRQSNQPQHF
d_call: .; clone_size: once; j_call: TRBJ2-2; v_call: TRBV29-1; cdr3_nt: TGCAGCGTTGAAGGGTTCGGCGGGGAGCTGTTTTTT; cdr3_aa: CSVEGFGGELFF
d_call: .; clone_size: .; j_call: TRBJ2-6; v_call: TRBV9; cdr3_nt: TGTGCCAGCAGCGTAGATCCTGAGGGGGCTGGGGCCAACGTCCTGACTTTC; cdr3_aa: CASSVDPEGAGANVLTF
d_call: .; clone_size: .; j_call: TRBJ2-1; v_call: TRBV30; cdr3_nt: TGTGCCTGGCAGGGTAAGGGCTACAATGAGCAGTTCTTC; cdr3_aa: CAWQGKGYNEQFF
d_call: .; clone_size: few; j_call: TRBJ1-1; v_call: TRBV10-2; cdr3_nt: TGCGCCAGCGGGGAAGACGGGATGAACACTGAAGCTTTCTTT; cdr3_aa: CASGEDGMNTEAFF
d_call: TRBD1; clone_size: .; j_call: TRBJ1-1; v_call: TRBV5-6; cdr3_nt: TGTGCCAGCAACCACGGAACAGGGGGCTTGAACACTGAAGCTTTCTTT; cdr3_aa: CASNHGTGGLNTEAFF
d_call: TRBD2; clone_size: .; j_call: TRBJ2-7; v_call: TRBV6-5; cdr3_nt: TGTGCCAGCAGTTACCCGACTAGCGGGATGGTCGAGCAGTACTTC; cdr3_aa: CASSYPTSGMVEQYF
d_call: .; clone_size: .; j_call: TRBJ1-2; v_call: TRBV6-7; cdr3_nt: TGTGCCAGCAGTTACTCGAAGTCAAACAGGTCGTTAAGTGGCTACACCTTC; cdr3_aa: CASSYSKSNRSLSGYTF
d_call: TRBD1; clone_size: .; j_call: TRBJ1-1; v_call: TRBV5-1; cdr3_nt: TGCGCCAGCAGGCCAGGGACAGGGGCAGGGACTGAAGCTTTCTTT; cdr3_aa: CASRPGTGAGTEAFF
d_call: .; clone_size: .; j_call: TRBJ1-4; v_call: TRBV28; cdr3_nt: TGTGCCAGTTCGGATAGATGGAGTGAAAAACTGTTTTTT; cdr3_aa: CASSDRWSEKLFF
d_call: TRBD1; clone_size: .; j_call: TRBJ2-1; v_call: TRBV30; cdr3_nt: TGTGCCTGGAAGGACAGGGGGGTGGGTGAGCAGTTCTTC; cdr3_aa: CAWKDRGVGEQFF
d_call: TRBD1; clone_size: .; j_call: TRBJ2-1; v_call: TRBV7-9; cdr3_nt: TGTGCCAGCAGCGGAACAGGGGACCGCTACAATGAGCAGTTCTTC; cdr3_aa: CASSGTGDRYNEQFF
d_call: .; clone_size: .; j_call: TRBJ1-2; v_call: TRBV10-3; cdr3_nt: TGTGCCATCAGTGAAGCTCAGGTCCCCTTCTATGGCTACACCTTC; cdr3_aa: CAISEAQVPFYGYTF
d_call: .; clone_size: few; j_call: TRBJ2-4; v_call: TRBV21-1; cdr3_nt: TGTGCCAGCAGCAAAGTCGGGAGGGAAGGGAACATTCAGTACTTC; cdr3_aa: CASSKVGREGNIQYF
d_call: TRBD2; clone_size: .; j_call: TRBJ2-3; v_call: TRBV7-2; cdr3_nt: TGTGCCAGCAGCTTACGGGTGGGGGGGATTAGCACAGATACGCAGTATTTT; cdr3_aa: CASSLRVGGISTDTQYF
d_call: TRBD1; clone_size: few; j_call: TRBJ2-5; v_call: TRBV6-5; cdr3_nt: TGTGCCAGCTCGAGGACAGGGGAAGAGACCCAGTACTTC; cdr3_aa: CASSRTGEETQYF
d_call: .; clone_size: .; j_call: TRBJ2-3; v_call: TRBV27; cdr3_nt: TGTGCCAGCAGTTTATTTTTGGGCTCCACAGATACGCAGTATTTT; cdr3_aa: CASSLFLGSTDTQYF
d_call: TRBD1; clone_size: few; j_call: TRBJ1-3; v_call: TRBV30; cdr3_nt: TGTGCCTGGAGTGTGACAGGGGTGTATACCCCGAACTCTGGAAACACCATATATTTT; cdr3_aa: CAWSVTGVYTPNSGNTIYF
d_call: .; clone_size: .; j_call: TRBJ1-1; v_call: TRBV15; cdr3_nt: TGTGCCACCAGCAGAGTGGGGGGGGCAGGGAACACTGAAGCTTTCTTT; cdr3_aa: CATSRVGGAGNTEAFF
d_call: .; clone_size: .; j_call: TRBJ1-4; v_call: TRBV11-2; cdr3_nt: TGTGCCAGCAGCCCATACCACTCAACTAATGAAAAACTGTTTTTT; cdr3_aa: CASSPYHSTNEKLFF